These 16 T cell receptor beta chains were all obtained from the same sample, sequenced in a study of PD-1 blockade in classical Hodgkin lymphoma (TCRdb year 2020). Library construction relied on the immunoSEQ multiplex PCR assay. What TCRdb holds here is the immuneACCESS table cut down to in-frame rearrangements. Part of the clones is not present; checked against another copy, under half of the missing clones reflect an unresolved V gene, and the others are unexplained. Across this sample there are 30,000 to 45,000 clones, with about nine tenths seen only once. The ten biggest clones cover about 9% of the sample. The sample's time point label, in plain terms: cycle 1 day 1 (C1D1), immediately before nivolumab initiation. Every trial patient had relapsed following autologous stem cell transplantation, and prior brentuximab vedotin exposure was what differed among cohorts A, B and C. Material: peripheral blood mononuclear cells (PBMCs), obtained at baseline. These receptors were collected from a human donor with classical Hodgkin lymphoma.

V is TRBV28 and J is TRBJ2-5; TRBD2 matches at 8 bases. Trimming at V came to 6 bases and at J to 4 bases, leaving 10 bases not matched to a gene. CDR3 length: 15 amino acids. Germline CDR1 reads MDHEN; CDR2 reads SYDVKM. CDR3 in amino acids: CASSRSGLVTETQYF. The CDR3 DNA follows: TGTGCCAGCAGCCGATCGGGACTAGTAACAGAGACCCAGTACTTC.

The chain links TRBV4-3 to TRBJ2-7; D possibly uses TRBD1 or TRBD2 (5 bases each). This CDR3 has 15 amino acids. V dropped 1 base and J dropped 0 bases, with 10 bases sitting between them. The germline CDR1 and CDR2 sequences are LGHNA and YSLEER. DNA of the CDR3: TGCGCCAGCAGCCAAGGCAGGGACCCCTCCTACGAGCAGTACTTC. Translating it yields CASSQGRDPSYEQYF.

The chain links TRBV5-1 to TRBJ1-5, with D unresolved. The V and J ends lost 8 bases and 2 bases respectively, with 2 bases between them. The CDR3 length is 10 residues. The germline V gene encodes CDR1 SGHRS and CDR2 YFSETQ. In DNA form, the CDR3 reads TGCGCCAGGGGCAATCAGCCCCAGCATTTT. Protein sequence: CARGNQPQHF.

The chain couples TRBV12-5 to TRBJ1-5, with 8 bases identical to TRBD1. The germline gives CDR1 LGHNT, CDR2 FRNRAP. CDR3 length: 16 residues. Losses at the gene ends were 7 bases for V and 5 bases for J; bases not matched to a gene: 13. DNA of the CDR3: TGTGCTAGTGCCCCTGGACAGGGAGGGACGTATCAGCCCCAGCATTTT. The encoded protein is CASAPGQGGTYQPQHF.

V usage is TRBV6-1 and J usage is TRBJ2-5; D gene ambiguous. Germline V gives CDR1 MNHNS, CDR2 SASEGT. Between the trimmed V and J ends, which lost 7 bases and 2 bases, there was a span of 14 bases. This CDR3 comprises 14 residues. CDR3 loop: CASILTREQETQYF. The CDR3, as DNA: TGTGCCAGCATCCTAACGAGAGAACAAGAGACCCAGTACTTC.

CDR3 region: CAWSSGLASYEQYF. The DNA for the CDR3 is TGTGCCTGGAGTTCCGGACTAGCCTCCTACGAGCAGTACTTC. V and J are TRBV30 and TRBJ2-7, with 8 bases aligning to TRBD2. The CDR3 runs 14 residues. Per germline, CDR1 GTSNPN and CDR2 SVGIG (reference sequence). Trimming removed 2 bases from V and 0 bases from J; junction bases left unmatched: 3.

This chain uses TRBV19 with TRBJ2-5; 7 bases map to TRBD1. The CDR3 consists of 14 residues. Germline V gives CDR1 LNHDA, CDR2 SQIVND (reference sequence). V trimming: 5 bases; J trimming: 2 bases; junction bases outside the gene matches: 5. The CDR3 DNA is TGTGCCAGTAGTCCACACAGGGGACAAGAGACCCAGTACTTC. As protein: CASSPHRGQETQYF.

The genes are TRBV10-3 and TRBJ2-1; 9 bases are shared with TRBD2. This CDR3 has 15 residues. Unmatched junction bases numbered 8, after V lost 5 bases and J lost 6 bases. Germline V gives CDR1 ENHRY, CDR2 SYGVKD. CDR3 sequence (DNA): TGTGCCATCAGTCTCGTAGCGGGAGCGGGCAATGAGCAGTTCTTC. Translated, it gives CAISLVAGAGNEQFF.

This clone was counted only a few times. The J gene is TRBJ2-2, the V gene TRBV4-1; TRBD2 aligns across 14 bases. This CDR3 is built from 17 residues. The trim removed 1 base at V and 7 bases at J, leaving 5 bases unmatched. Germline-derived CDR1 and CDR2 are MGHRA and YSYEKL. In nucleotides, the CDR3 is TGCGCCAGCAGCCAAGTCCGACTAGCGGGGGGGCTCGGGGAGCTGTTTTTT. Translating gives CASSQVRLAGGLGELFF.

The rearrangement links TRBV7-8 to TRBJ2-2; TRBD1 aligns across 9 bases. This CDR3 spans 16 amino acids. Trimming at V came to 5 bases and at J to 4 bases, leaving 8 bases not matched to a gene. Looked up from germline, CDR1 is SGHVS and CDR2 is FQNEAQ. The CDR3 protein is CASSPRDRGVTGELFF. CDR3 nucleotide sequence: TGTGCCAGCAGCCCTAGAGACAGGGGGGTCACCGGGGAGCTGTTTTTT.

The chain combines TRBV27 with TRBJ1-5, with 7 bases identical to TRBD1. CDR3 length equals 16 residues. Germline CDR1 is MNHEY and CDR2 is SMNVEV (reference sequence). Unmatched junction bases numbered 14, after V lost 5 bases and J lost 7 bases. The CDR3 protein is CASSTTPTGARQPQHF. CDR3 in DNA: TGTGCCAGCAGTACGACCCCTACAGGGGCAAGACAGCCCCAGCATTTT.

The chain recombines TRBV10-3 with TRBJ2-3, with D possibly TRBD1 on 6 matching bases. V was pared by 4 bases and J by 4 bases, with 9 bases between. The CDR3 is 13 amino acids. Germline-derived CDR1 and CDR2 are ENHRY and SYGVKD. CDR3 in amino acids: CAISAQGPDTQYF. The DNA for the CDR3 is TGTGCCATCAGTGCTCAGGGGCCAGATACGCAGTATTTT.

This chain uses TRBV5-5 with TRBJ1-5; 9 bases line up with TRBD1. The germline V gene encodes CDR1 SGHKS and CDR2 YYEKEE (reference sequence). The CDR3 contains 15 residues. Germline trimming cut 2 bases from V and 6 bases from J; bases unmatched to any gene: 6. The CDR3 protein is CASSFLTGGFQPQHF. The CDR3 DNA follows: TGTGCCAGCAGCTTTCTTACAGGGGGCTTTCAGCCCCAGCATTTT.

The chain joins TRBV9 to TRBJ1-2; D unresolved. CDR1 SGDLS and CDR2 YYNGEE come from the germline V gene. V was cut by 0 bases and J by 4 bases, with 19 bases left in between. The CDR3 covers 17 residues. CDR3 coding DNA: TGTGCCAGCAGCGTAGATAGTGGCAGAAATATTCCCTATGGCTACACCTTC. It specifies CASSVDSGRNIPYGYTF.

The V call is TRBV28, the J call TRBJ1-3; tentative D call: TRBD1 (5 bases). Between the trimmed V and J ends, which lost 5 bases and 2 bases, there was a span of 16 bases. Looked up from germline, CDR1 is MDHEN and CDR2 is SYDVKM. The CDR3 length is 16 residues. The CDR3 is CASSPPGPSTGNTIYF. CDR3 sequence (DNA): TGTGCCAGCAGTCCACCGGGACCTTCGACTGGAAACACCATATATTTT.

The rearrangement links TRBV7-9 to TRBJ2-1, with D hard to call. Per the germline V gene, CDR1 is SEHNR and CDR2 is FQNEAQ (reference sequence). V gave up 5 bases and J gave up 3 bases, with 8 bases separating them. The length of the CDR3 is 13 residues. The CDR3 DNA reads as TGTGCCAGCAGCCCTACTGGCTACAATGAGCAGTTCTTC. Its protein product is CASSPTGYNEQFF. Looking up the rest from reference TRBV7-9 and TRBJ2-1 gives the full variable domain: DTGVSQNPRHKITKRGQNVTFRCDPISEHNRLYWYRQTLGQGPEFLTYFQNEAQLEKSRLLSDRFSAERPKGSFSTLEIQRTEQGDSAMYLCASSPTGYNEQFFGPGTRLTVL.